A single sample is the source of the 8 T cell receptor beta chains below, sequenced in a study of CD8 T cells in ankylosing spondylitis. Overall study findings and caveats: In ankylosing spondylitis blood, a motif of roughly 8 highly homologous TCR beta variants appeared characteristic.

TCRdb fed the 5' RACE reads into MiXCR, producing one record per CDR3 protein. In the table there are roughly 400,000 distinct CDR3 sequences, approximately 20% of which are singletons. Their antigen targets remain unknown. Sequenced material: blood, either unsorted or a sorted T cell fraction (not recorded which). Every receptor here comes from a male donor with ankylosing spondylitis.

This chain links TRBV12-3 or TRBV12-4 with TRBJ2-7; the D is unclear. V lost 5 bases, J lost 2 bases, and 13 bases lay in between. The CDR3 spans 14 residues. For the CDR3, the DNA is TGTGCCAGCAGTCCCCGACCGATTACCTACGAGCAGTACTTC. Translation gives CASSPRPITYEQYF.

This clonotype came up a few times. V usage is TRBV7-7 and J usage is TRBJ1-4; no clear D gene. This CDR3 is 14 amino acids long. Trimming took off 1 base at V and 8 bases at J, with 11 bases between the two ends. Looked up from germline, CDR1 is SSHAT and CDR2 is FNYEAQ (reference sequence). In DNA, the CDR3 is TGTGCCAGCAGCTTAGAGTCCTTTAGGGAAAAACTGTTTTTT. It specifies CASSLESFREKLFF.

The CDR3 DNA is TGTGCCAGCAGCTTAGTAGAGACTGAGCAGTTCTTC. Translation gives CASSLVETEQFF. The chain recombines TRBV7-9 with TRBJ2-1, with unresolved D. Germline V gene data show CDR1 as SEHNR and CDR2 as FQNEAQ (reference sequence). Trimming pared 1 base from V and 9 bases from J, leaving 7 bases between. The CDR3 contains 12 residues. Using reference TRBV7-9 and TRBJ2-1 for the parts outside the CDR3, the full variable domain is DTGVSQNPRHKITKRGQNVTFRCDPISEHNRLYWYRQTLGQGPEFLTYFQNEAQLEKSRLLSDRFSAERPKGSFSTLEIQRTEQGDSAMYLCASSLVETEQFFGPGTRLTVL.

This chain connects TRBV28 to TRBJ2-1, with a tentative D call TRBD1 (6 bases). V dropped 5 bases and J dropped 8 bases, with 19 bases sitting between them. CDR3 size: 15 residues. From germline, CDR1 is MDHEN and CDR2 SYDVKM. CDR3 coding DNA: TGTGCCAGCAGTCCACGGGACACGGGAATGGATGAGCAGTTCTTC. Its translation is CASSPRDTGMDEQFF.

This clonotype showed up just a few times. J is TRBJ2-1 and V is TRBV28, with D perhaps matching TRBD1 or TRBD2 (6 bases each). Germline V gene data show CDR1 as MDHEN and CDR2 as SYDVKM. CDR3 length: 14 amino acids. The V gene lost 4 bases and the J gene lost 7 bases, with 14 bases spanning the gap. The DNA of the CDR3 is TGTGCCAGCAGTTCCCTCGGGGGCGGTAATGAGCAGTTCTTC. Its translation is CASSSLGGGNEQFF.

The rearrangement joins TRBV28 to TRBJ2-5, with D uncertain. V was trimmed by 6 bases and J by 5 bases, leaving 16 bases between them. CDR1 and CDR2 from the germline V gene are MDHEN and SYDVKM. CDR3 size: 14 residues. The CDR3 DNA reads TGTGCCAGCAGGCTCTCCCCTCGGTTGGAGACCCAGTACTTC. Translating it yields CASRLSPRLETQYF.

This sequence joins TRBV5-1 and TRBJ2-5; TRBD2 aligns across 10 bases. Germline-derived CDR1 and CDR2 are SGHRS and YFSETQ. V dropped 2 bases and J dropped 5; count of bases not matched to a gene: 30. The CDR3 covers 23 residues. CDR3 nucleotides: TGCGCCAGCAGCTTACTATCCCTCGTTCCCCGGGTGGCTAGCGGGAGTCGGTTGGAGACCCAGTACTTC. Translation: CASSLLSLVPRVASGSRLETQYF.

V and J are TRBV6-1 and TRBJ2-5, with D possibly matching TRBD1 (6 bases). V lost 5 bases and J lost 2, with 15 bases in between. CDR3 length: 15 residues. The germline CDR1 and CDR2 sequences are MNHNS and SASEGT. The CDR3 bases are TGTGCCAGCAGTACGGCCGGGACACAGCAAGAGACCCAGTACTTC. This gives the protein CASSTAGTQQETQYF.